The 12 T cell receptor beta chains given below trace back to one sample, sequenced in a study of blood T cells in healthy people across ages. Through a sample-barcoded 5' primer and a J-beta primer mix, a second PCR was run for about 6 to 12 cycles. TCRdb re-called the 5' RACE reads through MiXCR, storing one row per CDR3 protein. The sample lists approximately 800,000 distinct CDR3 sequences, about 26% occurring once. The data also belong to a second study, concerning T cells of mothers and their children.

Specimen: blood. Source of these receptors: a boy aged 10-17 years in good health.

The chain joins TRBV29-1 to TRBJ2-5; TRBD2 matches at 7 bases. This CDR3 comprises 14 residues. Losses at the gene ends were 4 bases for V and 4 bases for J; bases not matched to a gene: 9. Germline V gives CDR1 SQVTM, CDR2 ANQGSEA. The CDR3 protein is CSVGPRGGGETQYF. The CDR3 DNA follows: TGCAGCGTTGGCCCCCGCGGGGGAGGAGAGACCCAGTACTTC.

The gene calls are TRBV19 and TRBJ1-6; D possibly corresponds to TRBD1 (6 bases). The CDR3 has 16 amino acids. V gave up 4 bases and J gave up 7 bases, with 17 bases separating them. In germline, CDR1 is LNHDA, CDR2 SQIVND (reference sequence). The DNA of the CDR3 is TGTGCCAGTAGTAAAGGGGGGGCGCCTCGAAATTCACCCCTCCACTTT. It codes for CASSKGGAPRNSPLHF.

The chain carries TRBV18 and TRBJ2-5; 7 bases agree with TRBD1. Germline V CDR1 and CDR2: KGHSH, LQKENI. The CDR3 contains 15 residues. V was clipped by 3 bases and J by 5 bases; unmatched bases: 9. The CDR3 region is CASSPRQGTGETQYF. The CDR3, as DNA: TGTGCCAGCTCACCCAGACAGGGCACGGGGGAGACCCAGTACTTC.

The genes are TRBV20-1 and TRBJ2-5, with TRBD2 identical over 8 bases. Germline lookup yields CDR1 DFQATT and CDR2 SNEGSKA (reference sequence). CDR3 length: 14 residues. Losses at the gene ends were 7 bases for V and 7 bases for J; bases not matched to a gene: 14. CDR3 protein: CSVPGRGALATQYF. The CDR3 region has the DNA TGCAGTGTCCCAGGGCGGGGGGCTCTTGCGACCCAGTACTTC.

This clonotype came up a few times. The chain is built from TRBV28 and TRBJ2-1, with TRBD1 matching over 11 bases. V gave up 5 bases and J gave up 8 bases; unmatched junction bases: 5. Germline lookup yields CDR1 MDHEN and CDR2 SYDVKM. This CDR3 has 14 residues. The CDR3: CASSGGQGGDEQFF. As DNA, the CDR3 is TGTGCCAGCAGTGGGGGACAGGGGGGGGATGAGCAGTTCTTC.

The chain uses TRBV25-1 and TRBJ2-3, with D hard to call. The ends were cut back, 5 bases at V and 1 base at J, with 7 bases in the middle. The CDR3 is 13 residues long. The germline gives CDR1 MGHDK, CDR2 SYGVNS. The CDR3 DNA reads as TGTGCCAGCAGTCCTGCAGGCACAGATACGCAGTATTTT. Translation gives CASSPAGTDTQYF.

The chain joins TRBV7-6 to TRBJ1-4; tentatively, D is TRBD1 (5 bases). This CDR3 is built from 20 residues. CDR1 and CDR2 from the germline V gene are SGHVS and FNYEAQ. Trimming removed 3 bases at V and 0 bases at J, with 23 bases between. CDR3 sequence reads: CASSLGLTWGGMATNEKLFF. The CDR3 DNA reads as TGTGCCAGCAGCTTGGGCCTAACGTGGGGCGGGATGGCAACTAATGAAAAACTGTTTTTT.

This clonotype was detected only a few times. The chain couples TRBV4-2 to TRBJ2-1, with no clear D. The CDR3 has 19 residues. The germline V and J ends were trimmed by 0 bases and 0 bases, with 18 bases remaining between them. Germline CDR1 and CDR2: LGHNA and YNFKEQ. The DNA of the CDR3 is TGTGCCAGCAGCCAAGACACCAACGCCGCGGATGGCTCCTACAATGAGCAGTTCTTC. Its protein product is CASSQDTNAADGSYNEQFF.

This clonotype was seen a handful of times. The chain is built from TRBV4-2 and TRBJ1-3; tentatively, D is TRBD1 (5 bases). CDR1 is LGHNA and CDR2 is YNFKEQ in the germline V gene. V was trimmed by 0 bases and J by 0 bases, leaving 12 bases between them. This CDR3 is 17 amino acids long. CDR3 sequence (DNA): TGTGCCAGCAGCCAAGAGGGGGGACTGATCTCTGGAAACACCATATATTTT. It specifies CASSQEGGLISGNTIYF.

In this sample, this clonotype turned up a few times. The chain joins TRBV10-3 to TRBJ2-4; D might be TRBD1 (6 bases). The germline V and J ends were trimmed by 3 bases and 8 bases, with 11 bases remaining between them. Germline V gene data show CDR1 as ENHRY and CDR2 as SYGVKD. The CDR3 runs 13 residues. CDR3: CAISDGQSYIQYF. CDR3 DNA sequence: TGTGCCATCAGTGACGGACAGAGTTACATTCAGTACTTC.

This clonotype came up a few times. The chain uses TRBV7-6 and TRBJ2-5, with D unresolved. The ends were cut back, 1 base at V and 4 bases at J, with 13 bases in the middle. The CDR3 sequence is 15 residues long. Germline-derived CDR1 and CDR2 are SGHVS and FNYEAQ. The CDR3 nucleotides read TGTGCCAGCAGCTTAGTGGGCGGAGATCTAGAGACCCAGTACTTC. It specifies CASSLVGGDLETQYF.

This clonotype has only a few counts. This chain uses TRBV12-5 with TRBJ2-3; no clear D gene. Germline V gives CDR1 LGHNT, CDR2 FRNRAP. V lost 4 bases to trimming and J lost 0 bases, with 8 bases between them. The CDR3 runs 14 residues. The CDR3 DNA reads as TGTGCTAGTGGTTCCGACTCTAGCACAGATACGCAGTATTTT. Its translation: CASGSDSSTDTQYF.